These 31 T cell receptor beta chains were sequenced from one sample in a study of CD8+CD57+ T cells in acquired aplastic anemia. Profiling that covered TCR beta VDJ and CDR3 relied on genomic DNA as its template. TCRdb recomputed calls from the reads with MiXCR, one row per CDR3 protein. The sample records 120,000 or so distinct CDR3 sequences, over 30% being singletons. In patients chosen for sequencing, flow cytometry had shown CD8+CD57+ cell expansion. Sequenced: sorted CD4+, CD8+, or CD8+CD57+ T cells (not recorded which) from PBMCs. The receptors shown here come from a human donor with aplastic anemia.

This clonotype was picked up a small number of times. The CDR3 sequence is CASSTTTGVYEKLFF. CDR3 sequence (DNA): TGTGCCAGCAGTACCACGACAGGGGTGTACGAAAAACTGTTTTTT. The chain is built from TRBV25-1 and TRBJ1-4, with 8 bases aligning to TRBD1. This CDR3 region has 15 residues. J gave up 8 bases and V 5 bases, and 10 bases lay outside the gene matches. Germline V gene data show CDR1 as MGHDK and CDR2 as SYGVNS.

The chain has TRBV11-2 and TRBJ1-5; tentative D call: TRBD1 (5 bases). V was trimmed by 1 base and J by 1 base, leaving 11 bases between them. This CDR3 region has 16 residues. Per the germline V gene, CDR1 is SGHAT and CDR2 is FQNNGV. The CDR3 region is CASSLGAGRSNQPQHF. The CDR3 DNA reads TGTGCCAGCAGCTTAGGAGCAGGGCGAAGCAATCAGCCCCAGCATTTT.

The chain has TRBV4-2 and TRBJ2-7; 9 nucleotides line up with TRBD2. This CDR3 is 16 amino acids long. The V segment lost 0 bases and the J segment 7 bases; nucleotides outside the gene matches: 10. Germline CDR1 LGHNA, CDR2 YNFKEQ. The CDR3 region has the DNA TGTGCCAGCAGCCAAGATCGGGCGGGAGGGCCTGAAGAGCAGTACTTC. Amino acid sequence: CASSQDRAGGPEEQYF.

The chain combines TRBV12-5 with TRBJ2-1; the D gene could be TRBD1 or TRBD2 (5 bases each). Germline V gene sequence: CDR1 LGHNT, CDR2 FRNRAP. V was clipped by 1 base and J by 10 bases, with 8 bases between them. This CDR3 region has 12 residues. The CDR3 here is CASGLGGVEQFF. As DNA, the CDR3 is TGTGCTAGTGGTTTGGGAGGGGTAGAGCAGTTCTTC.

The chain couples TRBV28 to TRBJ2-6; a possible D gene is TRBD1 (6 bases). V was pared by 6 bases and J by 0 bases, with 12 bases between. CDR3 length: 16 amino acids. In germline, CDR1 is MDHEN, CDR2 SYDVKM. The CDR3 DNA sequence: TGTGCCAGCAGGGGACACGCCAGCTCTGGGGCCAACGTCCTGACTTTC. It is translated as CASRGHASSGANVLTF.

V is TRBV7-9 and J is TRBJ2-5, with D perhaps matching TRBD1 (5 bases). In germline, CDR1 is SEHNR, CDR2 FQNEAQ (reference sequence). This CDR3 comprises 13 residues. Trimming left V 7 bases short and J 1 base short, with 10 bases between. The CDR3 sequence: CASTGASQETQYF. The CDR3 bases are TGTGCCAGCACTGGGGCCAGCCAAGAGACCCAGTACTTC.

This sequence joins TRBV15 and TRBJ2-5, with D hard to call. CDR3 length: 17 amino acids. CDR1 and CDR2 (germline): LNHNV, YYDKDF (reference sequence). V was cut by 0 bases and J by 5 bases, with 19 bases left in between. The CDR3 bases are TGTGCCACCAGCAGAGATCGTGTCCGAGTTGGTAGGGAGACCCAGTACTTC. It specifies CATSRDRVRVGRETQYF.

This clonotype was recorded many times. V gene TRBV4-3 combines with J gene TRBJ1-2; D gene unclear. Germline assignment: CDR1 LGHNA and CDR2 YSLEER. The germline V and J ends were trimmed by 0 bases and 3 bases, with 11 bases remaining between them. CDR3 size: 15 residues. The DNA of the CDR3 is TGCGCCAGCAGCCAAGAATCAACCGGGGACTATGGCTACACCTTC. Protein product: CASSQESTGDYGYTF.

The chain is built from TRBV3-1 and TRBJ1-4; D not certain. Trimming left V 1 base short and J 7 bases short, with 7 bases between. Germline V lookup: CDR1 LGHDT, CDR2 YNNKEL (reference sequence). The CDR3 consists of 13 residues. Written as DNA, the CDR3 is TGTGCCAGCAGCCAAGCGGTAGGTGAAAAACTGTTTTTT. Its translation is CASSQAVGEKLFF.

In its sample, this clonotype was seen many times. V gene TRBV30 combines with J gene TRBJ1-1; D unclear. The CDR3 contains 11 residues. From germline, CDR1 is GTSNPN and CDR2 SVGIG (reference sequence). The V end was cut by 2 bases, the J end by 1 base, with 2 bases between. The CDR3 reads CAWSKNTEAFF. The DNA of the CDR3 is TGTGCCTGGAGTAAGAACACTGAAGCTTTCTTT.

In regard to this clonotype: This may stem from a read error, because a much larger clone lies one nucleotide away. The chain is built from TRBV5-1 and TRBJ2-2, with 7 bases lining up with TRBD1. Germline V gene lookup returns CDR1 SGHRS and CDR2 YFSETQ. The CDR3 totals 15 residues. The CDR3, as DNA: TGCGCCCGCAGCTCCGGGACAGTAGGCACCGGGGAGCTGTTTTTT. It encodes CARSSGTVGTGELFF.

This clonotype was observed a few times. This may be a read error: a much more frequent sequence differs by one nucleotide. The chain recombines TRBV6-5 with TRBJ2-5; D remains unclear. The germline gives CDR1 MNHEY, CDR2 SVGAGI. The CDR3 consists of 15 residues. CDR3 sequence reads: CVSSYGAQSQETQYF. For the CDR3, the DNA is TGTGTCAGCAGTTACGGAGCACAGTCCCAAGAGACCCAGTACTTC.

This clonotype was observed at least ten times. The chain joins TRBV11-2 to TRBJ2-1; 7 nucleotides line up with TRBD1. Trimming took 5 bases from V and 7 from J; bases not matched to a gene: 8. The germline CDR1 and CDR2 sequences are SGHAT and FQNNGV. CDR3 size: 14 residues. The DNA of the CDR3 is TGTGCCAGCAGCCCTGGGAACAGGGGAAATGAGCAGTTCTTC. Translation: CASSPGNRGNEQFF.

The chain couples TRBV30 to TRBJ1-1, with 8 nucleotides matching TRBD1. Germline trimming cut 5 bases from V and 2 bases from J; bases unmatched to any gene: 7. The V gene's germline CDR1 is GTSNPN and CDR2 SVGIG (reference sequence). The CDR3 sequence is 14 residues long. The CDR3 loop is CAWARTGRNTEAFF. DNA of the CDR3: TGTGCCTGGGCGAGGACAGGGAGAAACACTGAAGCTTTCTTT.

With regard to this clonotype: The junction does not match germline at one end; this may be a read error. The gene calls are TRBV29-1 and TRBJ2-2; 7 bases map to TRBD2. Germline CDR1 reads SQVTM; CDR2 reads ANQGSEA. The CDR3 totals 15 residues. The CDR3 coding sequence is TGCAGCGCTGAAGTTGGCGGGAGAGGTACCGGGGAGCTGTTTTTT. This translates into CSAEVGGRGTGELFF.

This clonotype has ten or more counts. The rearrangement links TRBV20-1 to TRBJ2-5; possibly TRBD1 for D (6 bases). Germline CDR1 is DFQATT and CDR2 is SNEGSKA (reference sequence). The CDR3 loop spans 17 amino acids. Trimming left V 0 bases short and J 0 bases short, with 17 bases between. The DNA for the CDR3 is TGCAGTGCTAGAGATCTTTGGGGGCGGTCGCACCAAGAGACCCAGTACTTC. This translates into CSARDLWGRSHQETQYF.

The chain couples TRBV19 to TRBJ2-1; 12 nucleotides line up with TRBD1. The CDR3 length is 15 residues. With 5 bases clipped from V and 15 bases from J, the junction kept 14 bases outside the gene matches. Germline V gene sequence: CDR1 LNHDA, CDR2 SQIVND (reference sequence). The CDR3 reads CASSLTGTGGAGPFF. The CDR3 DNA sequence: TGTGCCAGTAGTCTGACCGGGACAGGGGGCGCGGGGCCGTTCTTC.

The V and J genes are TRBV19 and TRBJ1-5, with a possible D match to TRBD1 (6 bases). Germline CDR1 LNHDA, CDR2 SQIVND (reference sequence). The V end was cut by 4 bases, the J end by 4 bases, with 14 bases between. The CDR3 contains 15 residues. The CDR3 region has the DNA TGTGCCAGTAGTACGCATTACACAGGGAATCAGCCCCAGCATTTT. Translating gives CASSTHYTGNQPQHF. The variable domain in full, completed from reference TRBV19 and TRBJ1-5, reads DGGITQSPKYLFRKEGQNVTLSCEQNLNHDAMYWYRQDPGQGLRLIYYSQIVNDFQKGDIAEGYSVSREKKESFPLTVTSAQKNPTAFYLCASSTHYTGNQPQHFGDGTRLSIL.

This clonotype was seen once. The V call is TRBV6-5, the J call TRBJ2-3; a possible D gene is TRBD2 (6 bases). The CDR3 is 15 residues long. Germline CDR1 and CDR2: MNHEY and SVGAGI. The V gene lost 2 bases and the J gene lost 1 base, with 10 bases spanning the gap. The CDR3 reads CASSYDGGRTDTQYF. The CDR3 DNA reads TGTGCCAGCAGTTACGACGGGGGTCGCACAGATACGCAGTATTTT.

As concerns this clonotype: At one end the junction does not follow the germline gene, possibly because of a read error. The V gene is TRBV9, the J gene TRBJ1-1, with D perhaps TRBD1 (5 bases). Germline V CDR1 and CDR2: SGDLS, YYNGEE. The CDR3 contains 16 residues. Here the CDR3 DNA reads TGTGCCAGCAGCATCGGGGGGGTTGCAGGGAACGCTGAAGCTTTCTTT. Protein product: CASSIGGVAGNAEAFF.

This clonotype was picked up many times. The chain couples TRBV7-2 to TRBJ1-1, with D perhaps TRBD1 (5 bases). The CDR3 spans 13 residues. V gave up 4 bases and J gave up 10 bases, with 16 bases separating them. CDR1 and CDR2 from the germline V gene are SGHTA and FQGNSA. CDR3 sequence (DNA): TGTGCCAGCAGCTCCGACCGAACGGGGGTAGCTTTCTTT. Translation: CASSSDRTGVAFF.

This clonotype was counted ten times or more. The CDR3 reads CASITTVMNTEAFF. The CDR3 coding sequence is TGTGCCAGCATTACGACAGTTATGAACACTGAAGCTTTCTTT. The chain couples TRBV2 to TRBJ1-1, with a tentative D call TRBD1 (5 bases). V was clipped by 7 bases and J by 0 bases, with 12 bases between them. There are 14 residues in the CDR3. Germline loops: CDR1 SNHLY, CDR2 FYNNEI.

In DNA form, the CDR3 reads TGTGCCACCAGCAGAGCGCGACAGTATAACTATGGCTACACCTTC. It codes for CATSRARQYNYGYTF. This rearrangement joins TRBV15 to TRBJ1-2, with D possibly being TRBD1 (5 bases). Between the trimmed V and J ends, which lost 1 base and 1 base, there was a span of 10 bases. Per the germline V gene, CDR1 is LNHNV and CDR2 is YYDKDF (reference sequence). The CDR3 is 15 amino acids.

V gene TRBV25-1 combines with J gene TRBJ1-1; 7 bases map to TRBD1. Germline-derived CDR1 and CDR2 are MGHDK and SYGVNS. Losses at the gene ends were 8 bases for V and 7 bases for J; bases not matched to a gene: 7. The CDR3 is made up of 12 amino acids. CDR3 DNA: TGTGCCAGCGAGGGGACAGTCAGTGAAGCTTTCTTT. Residues: CASEGTVSEAFF.

The chain is built from TRBV11-2 and TRBJ2-1; TRBD2 agrees at 9 bases. This CDR3 is 16 amino acids long. The germline V gene encodes CDR1 SGHAT and CDR2 FQNNGV. The J segment lost 8 bases and the V segment lost 3 bases, leaving 11 bases of the junction unmatched. The CDR3 nucleotides read TGTGCCAGCAGCTTGGGTAGCGGGGGCTTTTTCGATGAGCAGTTCTTC. Amino acids: CASSLGSGGFFDEQFF.

Note on this clonotype: It is unclear where the CDR3 begins or ends on the DNA, so no DNA is shown, and the CDR3 is as TCRdb lists it. The CDR3 protein is CASTSAGRYNEQFF. This sequence joins TRBV19 and TRBJ2-1; the table's D call, TRBD2, has no DNA check behind it. The CDR3 has 14 amino acids, counting both end residues. The germline gives CDR1 LNHDA, CDR2 SQIVND (reference sequence).

This clonotype appeared a few times. The chain recombines TRBV29-1 with TRBJ1-4, with D tentatively TRBD1 (5 bases). CDR3 size: 13 residues. The germline gives CDR1 SQVTM, CDR2 ANQGSEA. With 6 bases removed from V and 0 bases from J, the gap between germline ends came to 8 bases. The CDR3 DNA reads TGCAGCGTGCCGGGGGCAACTAATGAAAAACTGTTTTTT. Its translation: CSVPGATNEKLFF.

This clonotype has a count of ten or more. The V and J genes are TRBV19 and TRBJ1-3, with TRBD1 matching over 8 bases. This CDR3 is built from 15 residues. Trimming at V came to 5 bases and at J to 2 bases, leaving 5 bases not matched to a gene. CDR1 is LNHDA and CDR2 is SQIVND in the germline V gene (reference sequence). For the CDR3, the DNA is TGTGCCAGTAGTGGCCGGACAGGGACTGGAAACACCATATATTTT. Translation gives CASSGRTGTGNTIYF.

Ten or more counts support this clonotype. The chain has TRBV5-1 and TRBJ2-1, with a weak D call TRBD2 (5 bases). The CDR3 has 14 amino acids. Germline V gene data show CDR1 as SGHRS and CDR2 as YFSETQ. V lost 4 bases to trimming and J lost 3 bases, with 11 bases between them. The chain's CDR3 is CASSIDRDYNEQFF. The DNA of the CDR3 is TGCGCCAGCAGCATCGACCGGGACTACAATGAGCAGTTCTTC.

Points on this clonotype: Germline and junction disagree at one end, which may indicate a read error. This chain connects TRBV25-1 to TRBJ2-7, with no clear D. The CDR3 length is 13 residues. Per germline, CDR1 MGHDK and CDR2 SYGVNS. The CDR3 bases are TGCGCCAGCAGCCGCGGAAGGGCCGACGAGCAGTACTTC. Encoded protein: CASSRGRADEQYF.

This clonotype was observed many times. The chain joins TRBV20-1 to TRBJ2-4; no clear D gene. Germline loops: CDR1 DFQATT, CDR2 SNEGSKA (reference sequence). The germline V and J ends were trimmed by 6 bases and 8 bases, with 8 bases remaining between them. This CDR3 has 10 amino acids. The CDR3 region has the DNA TGCAGTGCCCCCATAGACATTCAGTACTTC. Protein: CSAPIDIQYF.